This TCR beta chain was sequenced in a study of OX40 agonist ivuxolimab in advanced cancers. People who had autoimmune disease history or systemic immunosuppression were excluded. TCRdb's table, derived via immunoSEQ multiplex PCR, lists solely in-frame clones and lacks some. Of 57,000 or so clones listed, about 89% are singletons. After removal of 6 bases from V and 4 bases from J, the junction contained 9 bases not matched to a gene. This CDR3 spans 15 amino acids. Germline-derived CDR1 and CDR2 are SGHTA and FQGTGA. Material: CD4+ or CD8+ T cells sorted from blood, obtained in a trial of the OX40 agonist ivuxolimab. The chain is built from TRBV7-3 and TRBJ2-7; 10 bases agree with TRBD2. The sequence was obtained from an adult with an advanced solid tumor such as melanoma, head and neck, liver or kidney cancer. DNA for the CDR3: TGTGCCAGCAGTAAGACTAGCGGGTTTCTGTACGAGCAGTACTTC. Protein: CASSKTSGFLYEQYF.